A selection of T cell receptor beta chains follows, all from one sample in a study of T-cell reconstitution after alpha-beta-depleted transplantation in children. Using its own MiXCR run on the PCR reads, TCRdb lists one record per CDR3 protein. The repertoire has around 200,000 distinct CDR3 sequences, about a tenth of them found once; the top ten carry around 6.2%. The material was PBMCs from the stem cell graft donor, obtained from the stem cell graft. Receptors originate from a human donor who donated a stem cell graft to a child with acute lymphoblastic leukemia. CDR3s include the opening cysteine and the closing phenylalanine or tryptophan. Fields, in order: V gene, J gene, D gene, clone size, CDR3 DNA, CDR3 protein. D genes are given only for firm matches. Clone size is not always given. Where it is, it says once, few, many or a class for expanded clones.

v_gene: TRBV5-5; j_gene: TRBJ2-7; d_gene: .; abundance: few; CDR3nt: TGTGCCAGCAGCCCCGGGGTGGGGAGCTTATCCGAGCAGTACTTC; CDR3aa: CASSPGVGSLSEQYF
v_gene: TRBV7-2; j_gene: TRBJ2-5; d_gene: .; abundance: .; CDR3nt: TGTGCCAGCAGCCCTTTGGGGGGGGGCGGAGAGACCCAGTACTTC; CDR3aa: CASSPLGGGGETQYF
v_gene: TRBV5-5; j_gene: TRBJ2-1; d_gene: TRBD1; abundance: .; CDR3nt: TGTGCCAGCAGCTTAACAGGGGACTACAATGAGCAGTTCTTC; CDR3aa: CASSLTGDYNEQFF
v_gene: TRBV4-1; j_gene: TRBJ1-1; d_gene: .; abundance: few; CDR3nt: TGCGCCAGCAGCCAAGAGGTGTCGGTAGCATGGTCTGAAGCTTTCTTT; CDR3aa: CASSQEVSVAWSEAFF
v_gene: TRBV5-1; j_gene: TRBJ2-5; d_gene: .; abundance: many; CDR3nt: TGCGCCAGCAGCTTTGGGGGGCGAGGGGAGACCCAGTACTTC; CDR3aa: CASSFGGRGETQYF
v_gene: TRBV7-9; j_gene: TRBJ2-1; d_gene: TRBD1; abundance: many; CDR3nt: TGTGCCAGCAGCCTGGACAGGGGGAATGAGCAGTTCTTC; CDR3aa: CASSLDRGNEQFF
v_gene: TRBV4-1; j_gene: TRBJ1-1; d_gene: .; abundance: .; CDR3nt: TGCGCCAGCAGCCAAGAGGGCTTTTTGGGGACTGAAGCTTTCTTT; CDR3aa: CASSQEGFLGTEAFF
v_gene: TRBV10-3; j_gene: TRBJ2-1; d_gene: .; abundance: many; CDR3nt: TGTGCCATCAGTGGGATAGTACAGGCGAATGAGCAGTTCTTC; CDR3aa: CAISGIVQANEQFF
v_gene: TRBV4-3; j_gene: TRBJ2-7; d_gene: .; abundance: few; CDR3nt: TGCGCCAGCAGCCAAGGGCTCAGGGTAGCCTACGAGCAGTACTTC; CDR3aa: CASSQGLRVAYEQYF
v_gene: TRBV6-2/TRBV6-3; j_gene: TRBJ1-1; d_gene: .; abundance: few; CDR3nt: TGTGCCAGCAGTCAAGACCTTGAAGCTTTCTTT; CDR3aa: CASSQDLEAFF
v_gene: TRBV9; j_gene: TRBJ2-2; d_gene: .; abundance: many; CDR3nt: TGTGCCAGCAGCGTAGTAGAGGGGTACGGGGAGCTGTTTTTT; CDR3aa: CASSVVEGYGELFF
v_gene: TRBV4-2; j_gene: TRBJ2-5; d_gene: .; abundance: many; CDR3nt: TGTGCCAGCAGCCAAGATAACAGGGTAGAGACCCAGTACTTC; CDR3aa: CASSQDNRVETQYF